Below are 23 T cell receptor beta chains sequenced from a single sample in a study of T cell responses to AZD1222 COVID-19 vaccine. Sequenced by immunoSEQ multiplex PCR; TCRdb stores in-frame clones only, minus some. The sample consists of about 130,000 clones, 88% of them appearing once. The material was peripheral blood, obtained 28 days after the second AZD1222 dose. The receptor source for this set is an adult who received the AZD1222 COVID-19 vaccine.

This chain uses TRBV4-1 with TRBJ2-1; 7 bases agree with TRBD1. V gave up 0 bases and J gave up 5 bases; unmatched junction bases: 1. CDR3 length: 14 amino acids. The germline CDR1 and CDR2 sequences are MGHRA and YSYEKL. The CDR3 nucleotides are TGCGCCAGCAGCCAAGACGACAGGGACAATGAGCAGTTCTTC. Protein sequence: CASSQDDRDNEQFF.

The chain carries TRBV6-2 or TRBV6-3 and TRBJ2-7; no clear D. The CDR3 consists of 13 residues. Germline V gene sequence: CDR1 MNHEY, CDR2 SVGEGT. The ends were cut back, 2 bases at V and 6 bases at J, with 11 bases in the middle. CDR3 DNA sequence: TGTGCCAGCAGTTACGTCCCCAGCACCGAGCAGTACTTC. Translated: CASSYVPSTEQYF.

The chain combines TRBV10-3 with TRBJ2-3; D possibly corresponds to TRBD2 (6 bases). This CDR3 region has 14 residues. Trimming shortened V by 4 bases and J by 4 bases, and 12 bases separated the two germline ends. Germline CDR1 is ENHRY and CDR2 is SYGVKD. The CDR3 DNA sequence: TGTGCCATCAGTGGGGGGGAAGGGGCAGATACGCAGTATTTT. Protein sequence: CAISGGEGADTQYF.

The chain recombines TRBV18 with TRBJ2-1; unclear D gene. Trimming left V 3 bases short and J 10 bases short, with 10 bases between. This CDR3 contains 12 residues. The germline V gene encodes CDR1 KGHSH and CDR2 LQKENI. In DNA, the CDR3 is TGTGCCAGCTCACCCTGGTTAAAGGAGCAGTTCTTC. This gives the protein CASSPWLKEQFF.

The V gene is TRBV7-9, the J gene TRBJ1-1; no reliable D call. Germline V CDR1 and CDR2: SEHNR, FQNEAQ (reference sequence). Trimming stripped 0 bases from V and 4 bases from J, with 9 bases between. The CDR3 runs 14 residues. The DNA of the CDR3 is TGTGCCAGCAGCTTAGCTTCGGTTACCACTGAAGCTTTCTTT. It encodes CASSLASVTTEAFF.

The chain joins TRBV5-1 to TRBJ2-5; possible D gene TRBD2, 5 bases. Germline CDR1 reads SGHRS; CDR2 reads YFSETQ. The CDR3 spans 15 residues. Trimming stripped 0 bases from V and 1 base from J, with 10 bases between. The chain's CDR3 is CASSLVAGLQETQYF. The CDR3 nucleotides are TGCGCCAGCAGCTTGGTCGCAGGACTCCAAGAGACCCAGTACTTC.

There are a few counts of this clone. V gene TRBV9 combines with J gene TRBJ2-1; possible D gene TRBD2, 7 bases. Germline CDR1 is SGDLS and CDR2 is YYNGEE. The V end lost 0 bases, the J end lost 3 bases, and 13 bases lay between the germline ends. CDR3 length: 16 amino acids. The CDR3 region has the DNA TGTGCCAGCAGCGTAGCTTTGGGGGGGCTCTACAATGAGCAGTTCTTC. Translation gives CASSVALGGLYNEQFF.

The V gene is TRBV7-9, the J gene TRBJ1-4, with no clear D. This CDR3 has 15 residues. Deletions cut 5 bases from V and 5 bases from J, with 15 bases between. Germline V gene lookup returns CDR1 SEHNR and CDR2 FQNEAQ (reference sequence). The CDR3 coding sequence is TGTGCCAGCAGCCCCGGGCAGGCCGAAAATGAAAAACTGTTTTTT. Translated, it gives CASSPGQAENEKLFF.

In nucleotides, the CDR3 is TGCGCCAGCAGCCAATCCGAGACACCCGTGTCCTACGAGCAGTACTTC. Its translation is CASSQSETPVSYEQYF. The rearrangement uses TRBV4-3 and TRBJ2-7; D not resolved. Between the trimmed V and J ends, which lost 2 bases and 1 base, there was a span of 15 bases. CDR1 and CDR2 from the germline V gene are LGHNA and YSLEER. The CDR3 is 16 residues long.

The V gene is TRBV30, the J gene TRBJ1-6; possible D gene TRBD1, 6 bases. CDR3 size: 13 residues. Per the germline V gene, CDR1 is GTSNPN and CDR2 is SVGIG (reference sequence). V was pared by 1 base and J by 8 bases, with 9 bases between. The CDR3 reads CAWSGAGDSPLHF. Written as DNA, the CDR3 is TGTGCCTGGAGTGGGGCAGGGGATTCACCCCTCCACTTT.

The V gene is TRBV6-1, the J gene TRBJ2-7; 12 bases fit TRBD2. The CDR3 has 16 amino acids. Germline V gene data show CDR1 as MNHNS and CDR2 as SASEGT. The ends lost 4 bases at V and 6 bases at J; junction bases unmatched: 10. CDR3: CASSALLSSGRGEQYF. The CDR3 DNA reads TGTGCCAGCAGTGCACTATTATCTAGCGGGAGGGGCGAGCAGTACTTC.

The chain combines TRBV29-1 with TRBJ1-1; perhaps TRBD1 as D (6 bases). The germline V gene encodes CDR1 SQVTM and CDR2 ANQGSEA. V was trimmed by 8 bases and J by 0 bases, leaving 10 bases between them. The CDR3 extends over 12 amino acids. The DNA of the CDR3 is TGCAGCACGGGACACCTGAACACTGAAGCTTTCTTT. Protein: CSTGHLNTEAFF.

Only a few counts were recorded for this clone. The rearrangement joins TRBV5-6 to TRBJ1-2; 7 nucleotides align to TRBD1. J lost 5 bases, V lost 0 bases, and 10 bases had no gene match. This CDR3 contains 16 residues. From germline, CDR1 is SGHDT and CDR2 YYEEEE. The CDR3 reads CASSLEGALRLYGYTF. CDR3 bases: TGTGCCAGCAGCTTGGAGGGGGCACTCCGGTTATATGGCTACACCTTC.

The chain uses TRBV6-6 and TRBJ1-4; D is perhaps TRBD1 (5 bases). The germline gives CDR1 MNHNY, CDR2 SVGAGI (reference sequence). V shed 5 bases and J shed 3 bases, with 16 bases lying between them. This CDR3 has 16 residues. The CDR3 reads CASSGPPTAANEKLFF. The CDR3 region has the DNA TGTGCCAGCAGTGGTCCCCCGACAGCCGCTAATGAAAAACTGTTTTTT.

The CDR3 DNA is TGTGCCAGCCACTTCGGGGGGACTGAAGCTTTCTTT. It translates to CASHFGGTEAFF. The genes are TRBV5-5 and TRBJ1-1, with a weak D call TRBD1 (5 bases). This CDR3 region has 12 residues. V was pared by 7 bases and J by 5 bases, with 12 bases between. Germline CDR1 reads SGHKS; CDR2 reads YYEKEE (reference sequence).

The chain uses TRBV7-3 and TRBJ1-3; D gene ambiguous. There are 14 residues in the CDR3. V gave up 3 bases and J gave up 0 bases, with 6 bases separating them. Germline assignment: CDR1 SGHTA and CDR2 FQGTGA. The CDR3 sequence: CASSLGSSGNTIYF. The CDR3 DNA is TGTGCCAGCAGCTTGGGGAGCTCTGGAAACACCATATATTTT.

The rearrangement uses TRBV5-1 and TRBJ2-5, with a weak D call TRBD2 (6 bases). The V and J ends lost 4 bases and 2 bases respectively, with 15 bases between them. There are 15 residues in the CDR3. The V gene's germline CDR1 is SGHRS and CDR2 YFSETQ. Here the CDR3 reads CASSIIPGTQETQYF. CDR3 DNA sequence: TGCGCCAGCAGCATCATTCCCGGGACTCAAGAGACCCAGTACTTC.

Only a few counts were recorded for this clone. The sample contains more than one DNA sequence encoding this CDR3. V and J are TRBV28 and TRBJ2-2, with D perhaps TRBD1 (6 bases). Germline CDR1 is MDHEN and CDR2 is SYDVKM. V was cut by 5 bases and J by 4 bases, with 11 bases left in between. The CDR3 sequence is 14 residues long. The CDR3 nucleotides are TGTGCCAGCAGTGCCCTGGGGGCCACCGGGGAGCTGTTTTTT. Translation: CASSALGATGELFF.

The J gene is TRBJ1-6, the V gene TRBV5-4, with a possible D match to TRBD1 (5 bases). This CDR3 is built from 14 residues. The V gene's germline CDR1 is SGHNT and CDR2 YYREEE (reference sequence). The V gene lost 2 bases and the J gene lost 10 bases, with 13 bases spanning the gap. The CDR3 here is CASSLGREMSPLHF. The CDR3, as DNA: TGTGCCAGCAGCTTAGGCAGGGAAATGTCACCCCTCCACTTT.

The J gene is TRBJ1-5, the V gene TRBV23-1; 7 bases are shared with TRBD1. TRBV23-1 counts as an open reading frame of uncertain function. Unmatched junction bases numbered 4, after V lost 6 bases and J lost 5 bases. The CDR3 length is 13 residues. The CDR3 nucleotides are TGCGCCAGCAGGGGACAGCGCGATCAGCCCCAGCATTTT. Protein: CASRGQRDQPQHF.

This clone occurred once. The chain uses TRBV12-3 or TRBV12-4 and TRBJ1-2; D is perhaps TRBD1 (6 bases). V lost 5 bases, J lost 2 bases, and 9 bases lay in between. This CDR3 contains 13 residues. CDR3 DNA: TGTGCCAGCAGTCGACAGGAAAACTATGGCTACACCTTC. It encodes CASSRQENYGYTF.

In its sample, this clone was seen a few times. The chain employs TRBV7-2 and TRBJ2-7, with 7 bases identical to TRBD1. Per the germline V gene, CDR1 is SGHTA and CDR2 is FQGNSA. The V and J ends lost 6 bases and 1 base, in that order; junction bases with no gene match: 6. The CDR3 sequence is 14 residues long. For the CDR3, the DNA is TGTGCCAGCAGACTTGACAGGGAATCCTACGAGCAGTACTTC. Encoded protein: CASRLDRESYEQYF.

V is TRBV10-3 and J is TRBJ1-2; no firm D call. Trimming pared 0 bases from V and 1 base from J, leaving 6 bases between. The CDR3 covers 14 residues. The germline CDR1 and CDR2 sequences are ENHRY and SYGVKD. The CDR3 region has the DNA TGTGCCATCAGTGAGTCGACTCTTAACTATGGCTACACCTTC. Its protein product is CAISESTLNYGYTF.